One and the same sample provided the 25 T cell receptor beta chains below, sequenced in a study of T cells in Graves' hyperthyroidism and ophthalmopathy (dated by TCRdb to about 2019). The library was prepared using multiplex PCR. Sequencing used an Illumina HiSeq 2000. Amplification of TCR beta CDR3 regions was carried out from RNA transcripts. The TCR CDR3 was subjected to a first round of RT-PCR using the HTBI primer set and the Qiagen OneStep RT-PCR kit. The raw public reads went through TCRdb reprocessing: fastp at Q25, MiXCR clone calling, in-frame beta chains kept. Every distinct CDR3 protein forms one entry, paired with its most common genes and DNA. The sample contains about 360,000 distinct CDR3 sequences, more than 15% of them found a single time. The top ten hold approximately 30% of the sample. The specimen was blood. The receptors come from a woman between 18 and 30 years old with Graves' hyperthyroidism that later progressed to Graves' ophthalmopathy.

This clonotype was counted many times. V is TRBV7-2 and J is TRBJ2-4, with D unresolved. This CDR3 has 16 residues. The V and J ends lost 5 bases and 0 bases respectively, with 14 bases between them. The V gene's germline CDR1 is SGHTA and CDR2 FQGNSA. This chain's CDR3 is CASSLLPIEAKNIQYF. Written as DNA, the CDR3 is TGTGCCAGCAGCCTTTTACCGATAGAAGCCAAAAACATTCAGTACTTC.

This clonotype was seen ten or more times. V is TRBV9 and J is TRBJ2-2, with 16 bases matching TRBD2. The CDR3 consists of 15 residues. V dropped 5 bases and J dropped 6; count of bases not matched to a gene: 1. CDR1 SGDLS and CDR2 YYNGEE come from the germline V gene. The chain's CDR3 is CASRGLAGGPGELFF. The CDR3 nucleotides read TGTGCCAGCAGGGGACTAGCGGGAGGGCCCGGGGAGCTGTTTTTT. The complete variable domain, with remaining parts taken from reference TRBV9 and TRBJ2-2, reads DSGVTQTPKHLITATGQRVTLRCSPRSGDLSVYWYQQSLDQGLQFLIQYYNGEERAKGNILERFSAQQFPDLHSELNLSSLELGDSALYFCASRGLAGGPGELFFGEGSRLTVL.

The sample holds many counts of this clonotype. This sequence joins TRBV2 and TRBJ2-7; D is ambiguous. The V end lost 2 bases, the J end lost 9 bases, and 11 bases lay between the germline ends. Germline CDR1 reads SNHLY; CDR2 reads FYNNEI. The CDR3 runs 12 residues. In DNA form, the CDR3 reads TGTGCCAGCAGTGAAAGCTGGGTGGGGCAGTACTTC. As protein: CASSESWVGQYF.

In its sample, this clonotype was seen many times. Here the CDR3 DNA reads TGTGCCACCAGAGCGGGAAGCGGGTACGAGCAGTACTTC. It specifies CATRAGSGYEQYF. The chain has TRBV24-1 and TRBJ2-7; TRBD2 aligns across 7 bases. CDR3 size: 13 residues. Germline trimming cut 7 bases from V and 4 bases from J; bases unmatched to any gene: 6. Germline loops: CDR1 KGHDR, CDR2 SFDVKD.

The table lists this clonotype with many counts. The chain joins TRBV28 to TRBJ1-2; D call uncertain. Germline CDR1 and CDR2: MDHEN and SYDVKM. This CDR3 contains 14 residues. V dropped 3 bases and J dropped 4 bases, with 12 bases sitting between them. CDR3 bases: TGTGCCAGCAGTTTCCCGACGGGAGGCTATGGCTACACCTTC. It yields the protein CASSFPTGGYGYTF.

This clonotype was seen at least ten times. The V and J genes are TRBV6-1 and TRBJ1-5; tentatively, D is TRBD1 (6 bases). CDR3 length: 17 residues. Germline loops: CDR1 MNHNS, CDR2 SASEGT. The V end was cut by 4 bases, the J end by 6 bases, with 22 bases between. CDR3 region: CASSVYREGGLTQPQHF. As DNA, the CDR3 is TGTGCCAGCAGTGTTTACAGGGAAGGCGGACTAACTCAGCCCCAGCATTTT.

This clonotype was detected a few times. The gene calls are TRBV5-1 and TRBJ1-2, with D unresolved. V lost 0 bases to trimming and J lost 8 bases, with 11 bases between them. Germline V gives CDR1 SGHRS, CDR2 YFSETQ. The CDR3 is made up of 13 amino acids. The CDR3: CASSLGQLWGYTF. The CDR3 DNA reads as TGCGCCAGCAGCTTGGGGCAGCTCTGGGGCTACACCTTC.

For the CDR3, the DNA is TGTGCCAGCAGTTTATCGGGACCCAGCTCCTACAATGAGCAGTTCTTC. This gives the protein CASSLSGPSSYNEQFF. The V call is TRBV28, the J call TRBJ2-1; the D gene could be TRBD1 or TRBD2 (5 bases each). V gave up 1 base and J gave up 0 bases, with 10 bases separating them. The CDR3 is 16 amino acids. Germline V gives CDR1 MDHEN, CDR2 SYDVKM.

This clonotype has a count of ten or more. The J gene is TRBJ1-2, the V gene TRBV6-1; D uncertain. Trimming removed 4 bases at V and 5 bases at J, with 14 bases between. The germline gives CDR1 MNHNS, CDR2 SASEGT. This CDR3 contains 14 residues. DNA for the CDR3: TGTGCCAGCAGTGCCGTCGGGGAAGAGTATGGCTACACCTTC. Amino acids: CASSAVGEEYGYTF.

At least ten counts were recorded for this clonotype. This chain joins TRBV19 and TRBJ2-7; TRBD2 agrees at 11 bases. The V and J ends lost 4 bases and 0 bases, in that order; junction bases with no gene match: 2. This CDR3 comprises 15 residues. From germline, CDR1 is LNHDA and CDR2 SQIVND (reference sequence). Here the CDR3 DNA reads TGTGCCAGTAGTACTAGCGGGAGGAACTCCTACGAGCAGTACTTC. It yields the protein CASSTSGRNSYEQYF. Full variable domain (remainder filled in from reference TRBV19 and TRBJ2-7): DGGITQSPKYLFRKEGQNVTLSCEQNLNHDAMYWYRQDPGQGLRLIYYSQIVNDFQKGDIAEGYSVSREKKESFPLTVTSAQKNPTAFYLCASSTSGRNSYEQYFGPGTRLTVT.

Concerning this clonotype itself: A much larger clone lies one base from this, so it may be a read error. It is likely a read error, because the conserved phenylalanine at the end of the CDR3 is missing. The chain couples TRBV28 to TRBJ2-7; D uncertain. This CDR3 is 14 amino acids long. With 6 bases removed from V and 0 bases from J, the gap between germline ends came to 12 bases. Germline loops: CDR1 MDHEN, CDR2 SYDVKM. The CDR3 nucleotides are TGTGCCAGCAGGCATCCCGAGAGCTCCTACGAGCAGTACCTC. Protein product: CASRHPESSYEQYL.

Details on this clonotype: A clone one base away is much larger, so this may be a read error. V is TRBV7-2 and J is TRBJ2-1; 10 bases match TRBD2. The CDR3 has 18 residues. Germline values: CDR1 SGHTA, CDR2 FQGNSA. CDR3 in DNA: TGTGCCAGCAGCTTACGGACTAGCGGCCCCAGGGGCTACAATGAGCAGCTCTTC. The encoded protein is CASSLRTSGPRGYNEQLF. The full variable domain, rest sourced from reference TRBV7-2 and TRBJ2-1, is GAGVSQSPSNKVTEKGKDVELRCDPISGHTALYWYRQSLGQGLEFLIYFQGNSAPDKSGLPSDRFSAERTGGSVSTLTIQRTQQEDSAVYLCASSLRTSGPRGYNEQLFGPGTRLTVL.

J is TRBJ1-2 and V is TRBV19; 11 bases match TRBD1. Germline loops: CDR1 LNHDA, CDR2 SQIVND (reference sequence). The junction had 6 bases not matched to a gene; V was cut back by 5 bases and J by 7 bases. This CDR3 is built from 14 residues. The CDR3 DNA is TGTGCCAGTAGTGCGGACAGGGGGCGGGTTGGCTACACCTTC. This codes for CASSADRGRVGYTF.

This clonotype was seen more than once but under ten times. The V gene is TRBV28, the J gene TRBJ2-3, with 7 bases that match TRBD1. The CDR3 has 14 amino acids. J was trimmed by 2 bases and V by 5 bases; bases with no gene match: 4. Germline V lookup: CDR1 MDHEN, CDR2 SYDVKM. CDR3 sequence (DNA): TGTGCCAGCAGTAAGGACAGGTTCACAGATACGCAGTATTTT. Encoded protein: CASSKDRFTDTQYF.

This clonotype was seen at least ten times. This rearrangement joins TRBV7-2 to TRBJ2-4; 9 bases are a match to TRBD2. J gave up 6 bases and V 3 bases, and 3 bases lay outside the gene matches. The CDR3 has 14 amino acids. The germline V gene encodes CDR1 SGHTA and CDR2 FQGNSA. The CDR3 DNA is TGTGCCAGCAGCTTTAGCGGGGGACCAAACATTCAGTACTTC. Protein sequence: CASSFSGGPNIQYF.

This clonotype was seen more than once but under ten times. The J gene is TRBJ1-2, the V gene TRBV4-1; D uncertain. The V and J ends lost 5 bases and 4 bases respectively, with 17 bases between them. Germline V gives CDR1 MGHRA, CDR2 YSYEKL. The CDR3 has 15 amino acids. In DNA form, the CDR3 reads TGCGCCAGCAGCGAAACGCTTGGGGTCGGCTATGGCTACACCTTC. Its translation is CASSETLGVGYGYTF.

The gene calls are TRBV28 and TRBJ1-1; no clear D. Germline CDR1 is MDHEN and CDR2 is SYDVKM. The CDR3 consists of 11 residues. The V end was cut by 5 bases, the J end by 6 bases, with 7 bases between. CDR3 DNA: TGTGCCAGCAGTGAGTTTCCTGAAGCTTTCTTT. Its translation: CASSEFPEAFF.

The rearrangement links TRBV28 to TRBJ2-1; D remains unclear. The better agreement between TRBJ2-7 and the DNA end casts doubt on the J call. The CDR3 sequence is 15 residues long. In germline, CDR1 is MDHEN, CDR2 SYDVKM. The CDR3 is CASTTPESSYNEQYF. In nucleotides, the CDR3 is TGTGCCAGCACCACCCCCGAGAGCTCCTACAATGAGCAGTACTTC.

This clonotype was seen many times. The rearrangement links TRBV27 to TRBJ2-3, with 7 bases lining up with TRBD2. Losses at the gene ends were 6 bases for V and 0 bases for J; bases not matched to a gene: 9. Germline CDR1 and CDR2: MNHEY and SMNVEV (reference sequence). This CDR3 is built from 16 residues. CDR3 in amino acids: CASSLMTSLSTDTQYF. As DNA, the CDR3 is TGTGCCAGCAGCTTAATGACTAGCCTAAGCACAGATACGCAGTATTTT.

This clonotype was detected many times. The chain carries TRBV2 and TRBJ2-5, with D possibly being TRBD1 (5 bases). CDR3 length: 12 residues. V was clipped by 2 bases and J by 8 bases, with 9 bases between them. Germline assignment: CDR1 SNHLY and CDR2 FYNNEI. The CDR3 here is CASSERGLTQYF. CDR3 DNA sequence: TGTGCCAGCAGTGAAAGGGGTCTAACCCAGTACTTC. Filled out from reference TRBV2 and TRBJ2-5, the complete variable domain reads EPEVTQTPSHQVTQMGQEVILRCVPISNHLYFYWYRQILGQKVEFLVSFYNNEISEKSEIFDDQFSVERPDGSNFTLKIRSTKLEDSAMYFCASSERGLTQYFGPGTRLLVL.

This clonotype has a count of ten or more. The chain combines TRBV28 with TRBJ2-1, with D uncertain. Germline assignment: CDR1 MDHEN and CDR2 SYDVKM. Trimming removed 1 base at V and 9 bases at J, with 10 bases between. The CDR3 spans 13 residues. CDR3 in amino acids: CASSLSSGIEQFF. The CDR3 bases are TGTGCCAGCAGTTTATCGTCCGGAATTGAGCAGTTCTTC.

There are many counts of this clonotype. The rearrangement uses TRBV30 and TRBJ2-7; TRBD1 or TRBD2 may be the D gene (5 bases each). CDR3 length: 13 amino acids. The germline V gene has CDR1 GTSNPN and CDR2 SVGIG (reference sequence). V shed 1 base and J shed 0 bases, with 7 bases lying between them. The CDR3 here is CAWSAGPSYEQYF. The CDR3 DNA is TGTGCCTGGAGTGCGGGACCCTCCTACGAGCAGTACTTC.

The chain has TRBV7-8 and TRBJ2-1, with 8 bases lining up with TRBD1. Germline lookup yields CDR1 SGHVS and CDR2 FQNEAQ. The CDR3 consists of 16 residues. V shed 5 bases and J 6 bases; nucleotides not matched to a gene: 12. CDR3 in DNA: TGTGCCAGCAGCGCCCCCGGGACAGGATTGAGCAATGAGCAGTTCTTC. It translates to CASSAPGTGLSNEQFF.

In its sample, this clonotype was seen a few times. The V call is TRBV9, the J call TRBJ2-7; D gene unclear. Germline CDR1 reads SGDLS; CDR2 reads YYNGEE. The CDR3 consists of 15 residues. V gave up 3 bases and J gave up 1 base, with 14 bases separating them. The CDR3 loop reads CASSDGNTPSYEQYF. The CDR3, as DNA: TGTGCCAGCAGCGATGGGAACACGCCGTCCTACGAGCAGTACTTC.

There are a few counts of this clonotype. DNA for the CDR3: TGCAGTGCCCTCAGAGGGGGAAATTCACCCCTCCACTTT. This translates into CSALRGGNSPLHF. The chain joins TRBV20-1 to TRBJ1-6; D possibly corresponds to TRBD1 (6 bases). The germline CDR1 and CDR2 sequences are DFQATT and SNEGSKA (reference sequence). There are 13 residues in the CDR3. V shed 6 bases and J shed 7 bases, with 13 bases lying between them.